Below, one T cell receptor beta chain is given with its context. Antigen: not known. The sort gate was single viable CD3+CD4+CD8-CD45RO+ cells for memory CD4+ T cells. Donors' CMV status reflects serum IgG against pp150, pp28, p38, p52. The V gene end was trimmed by 5 bases and the J gene end by 7 bases; junction bases not matched to a gene: 7. There are 14 residues in the CDR3. Germline V gene sequence: CDR1 LGHNA, CDR2 YNFKEQ. These data originate in a study of memory CD4+ T cells and cytomegalovirus serostatus. Produced via immunoSEQ multiplex PCR; TCRdb's table is partial and in-frame only. The sample records 40,000 to 55,000 clones, 70% to 85% being singletons. Study-wide results and limits: Suggested: most of the CMV-linked TCR signature lies in CD4+ memory cells.

The receptor was isolated from an adult in good health and CMV-seronegative. J is TRBJ2-1 and V is TRBV4-2; 8 positions agree with TRBD2. Source material: memory CD4+ T cells from blood. The DNA for the CDR3 is TGTGCCAGCAGCTCCCAGAGCGGGGGTAATGAGCAGTTCTTC. This encodes CASSSQSGGNEQFF.